The 6 T cell receptor beta chains reported below all come from one sample, sequenced in a study of blood T cells in healthy people across ages. With a J-beta primer mix and a sample-barcoded 5' primer, a second PCR ran roughly 6 to 11 cycles. One entry per CDR3 protein, called by TCRdb with MiXCR from the 5' RACE reads. The sample shows 550,000 to 750,000 distinct CDR3 sequences, more than 20% of them seen only once. The sequencing input was blood. The receptors shown here come from a man in his 70s in good health.

This clonotype was seen once. This chain connects TRBV19 to TRBJ2-7; 9 bases are shared with TRBD1. Germline CDR1 reads LNHDA; CDR2 reads SQIVND (reference sequence). The CDR3 has 14 amino acids. The trim removed 10 bases at V and 2 bases at J, leaving 9 bases unmatched. The CDR3 nucleotides are TGTGCCACCGCCGGAGGACAGGGGCCCTACGAGCAGTACTTC. It encodes CATAGGQGPYEQYF.

This clonotype has only a few counts. The rearrangement uses TRBV11-3 and TRBJ2-1, with TRBD1 matching over 9 bases. The CDR3 spans 16 residues. After removal of 4 bases from V and 2 bases from J, the junction contained 6 bases not matched to a gene. Germline CDR1 reads SGHNT; CDR2 reads YENEEA. The CDR3 coding sequence is TGTGCCAGCAGCTCCGGACAGGGGACTGCCTACAATGAGCAGTTCTTC. Residues: CASSSGQGTAYNEQFF.

The CDR3 reads CASRGRSSYEQYF. The CDR3 DNA sequence: TGTGCCAGCCGAGGACGGAGCTCCTACGAGCAGTACTTC. This chain links TRBV12-3 or TRBV12-4 with TRBJ2-7, with unresolved D. V dropped 8 bases and J dropped 0 bases, with 11 bases sitting between them. The CDR3 covers 13 residues.

The rearrangement links TRBV7-2 to TRBJ2-7; D gene unclear. The V end was cut by 5 bases, the J end by 0 bases, with 11 bases between. The CDR3 covers 14 residues. Germline CDR1 reads SGHTA; CDR2 reads FQGNSA. The CDR3 protein is CASSTSGASYEQYF. CDR3 in DNA: TGTGCCAGCAGCACCTCTGGCGCCTCCTACGAGCAGTACTTC.

With regard to this clonotype: The junction departs from the called germline gene at one end, perhaps through a read error. The V gene is TRBV7-9, the J gene TRBJ2-1; 7 nucleotides match TRBD1. The DNA end is more similar to TRBJ2-5, so the J call may be wrong. The CDR3 sequence is 14 residues long. Germline lookup yields CDR1 SEHNR and CDR2 FQNEAQ (reference sequence). Here the CDR3 DNA reads TGTGCCAGCAGCTTCGGCAGGGGGAAAGAGTCCCAGTACTTC. Amino acid sequence: CASSFGRGKESQYF.

As for this clonotype: A clone one base away is much larger, so this may be a read error. This chain links TRBV28 with TRBJ2-3; 8 bases are a match to TRBD1. The CDR3 has 15 residues. Germline CDR1 and CDR2: MDHEN and SYDVKM. The CDR3 coding sequence is TGTGCCTGCAGACAAGGACAGGGATACCCAGATACGCAGTATTTT. This translates into CACRQGQGYPDTQYF.